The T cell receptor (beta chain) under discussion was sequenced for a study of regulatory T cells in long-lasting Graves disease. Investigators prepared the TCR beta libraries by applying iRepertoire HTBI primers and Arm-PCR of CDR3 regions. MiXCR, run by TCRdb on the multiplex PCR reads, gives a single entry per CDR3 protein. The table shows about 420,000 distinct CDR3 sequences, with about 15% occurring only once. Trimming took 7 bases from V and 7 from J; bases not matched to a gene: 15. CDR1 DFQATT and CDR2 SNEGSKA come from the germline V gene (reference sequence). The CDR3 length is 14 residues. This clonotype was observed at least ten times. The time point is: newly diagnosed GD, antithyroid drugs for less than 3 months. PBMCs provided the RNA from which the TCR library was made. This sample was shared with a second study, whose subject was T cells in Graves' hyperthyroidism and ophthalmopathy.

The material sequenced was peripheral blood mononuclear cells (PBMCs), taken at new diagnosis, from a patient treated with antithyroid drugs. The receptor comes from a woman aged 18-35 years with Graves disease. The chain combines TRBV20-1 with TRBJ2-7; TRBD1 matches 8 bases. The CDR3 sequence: CSVPGQEILWEQYF. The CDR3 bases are TGCAGTGTCCCGGGACAGGAGATTCTGTGGGAGCAGTACTTC.